The sequence of this T cell receptor (beta chain) was determined in a study of T-cell reconstitution after alpha-beta-depleted transplantation in children. Study-level results: When one year had passed after transplant, most T-cell counts and diversity came from newly produced T cells. About two months after transplant, alpha-beta T cells reportedly came from several hundred expanded graft clones. Surviving recipient T cells and thymic progenitors produced the high day-60 TCRbeta diversity seen in some patients.

Unique molecular identifiers were built into the TCRbeta library. TCRdb independently ran MiXCR on the PCR reads; one entry per CDR3 protein. The sample has nearly 350,000 distinct CDR3 sequences, roughly 17% seen once. This clonotype was detected ten times or more. What it binds is not known. The receptor was isolated from a male patient between 2 and 9 years old who had a stem cell transplant for acute lymphoblastic leukemia, so the T cells may come from the graft donor. Material: PBMCs, mostly from graft donor cells, obtained 360 days after TCRalphabeta/CD19-depleted stem cell transplant.

CDR3 residues: CASSHRGPLGSMRNIQYF. The CDR3 DNA sequence: TGTGCCAGCAGCCACAGGGGGCCTTTGGGAAGCATGCGAAACATTCAGTACTTC. V and J are TRBV6-2 or TRBV6-3 and TRBJ2-4; TRBD1 matches at 9 bases. CDR1 MNHEY and CDR2 SVGEGT come from the germline V gene. CDR3 length equals 18 residues. V lost 6 bases, J lost 6 bases, and 18 bases stayed unmatched.